Listed here are 8 T cell receptor beta chains from one sample, sequenced in a study of blood T cell repertoires in COVID-19. Generated by immunoSEQ multiplex PCR, the TCRdb table keeps only in-frame clones and is missing some. This table holds 300,000 to 350,000 clones, 80% to 90% found once. The sequencing input was peripheral blood. These receptor sequences come from a woman aged 45-65 years with COVID-19, enrolled during active disease.

The chain uses TRBV9 and TRBJ2-1; 9 bases line up with TRBD2. Trimming removed 7 bases from V and 6 bases from J; junction bases left unmatched: 11. Per germline, CDR1 SGDLS and CDR2 YYNGEE. This CDR3 spans 15 amino acids. This CDR3 reads CASAQLAGRSNEQFF. The DNA of the CDR3 is TGTGCCAGCGCCCAGCTAGCGGGAAGATCCAATGAGCAGTTCTTC.

The chain employs TRBV10-1 and TRBJ2-7; the match to TRBD2 covers 8 bases. Germline V gene data show CDR1 as WNHNN and CDR2 as SYGVQD (reference sequence). V gave up 5 bases and J gave up 4 bases; unmatched junction bases: 4. This CDR3 has 13 residues. The CDR3 region has the DNA TGCGCCAGCAGTAGAAGCGGGAGTTACGAGCAGTACTTC. Translating gives CASSRSGSYEQYF.

The chain has TRBV4-1 and TRBJ2-3, with TRBD2 matching 12 bases. The germline gives CDR1 MGHRA, CDR2 YSYEKL. The junction had 8 bases not matched to a gene; V was cut back by 4 bases and J by 3 bases. This CDR3 is built from 17 residues. CDR3 bases: TGCGCCAGCAGCCTCCTAGCGGGAGGGCTGTTAACAGATACGCAGTATTTT. Protein sequence: CASSLLAGGLLTDTQYF.

The gene calls are TRBV27 and TRBJ2-1, with D possibly matching TRBD2 (5 bases). Per the germline V gene, CDR1 is MNHEY and CDR2 is SMNVEV (reference sequence). The CDR3 contains 15 residues. Trimming removed 0 bases from V and 4 bases from J, with 10 bases in between. The CDR3 region has the DNA TGTGCCAGCAGTTTATCAGCGGAGCTATACAATGAGCAGTTCTTC. This sequence encodes CASSLSAELYNEQFF.

This rearrangement joins TRBV15 to TRBJ2-1; a possible D gene is TRBD1 (6 bases). The CDR3 totals 17 residues. Germline CDR1 LNHNV, CDR2 YYDKDF (reference sequence). Trimming removed 1 base from V and 4 bases from J, with 17 bases in between. CDR3 loop: CATSRGDRLSPYNEQFF. CDR3 DNA sequence: TGTGCCACCAGCAGAGGAGACAGGCTATCTCCTTACAATGAGCAGTTCTTC.

The chain uses TRBV6-5 and TRBJ2-1, with 9 bases fitting TRBD2. Germline V CDR1 and CDR2: MNHEY, SVGAGI. Germline trimming cut 3 bases from V and 4 bases from J; bases unmatched to any gene: 4. This CDR3 spans 15 amino acids. CDR3 DNA: TGTGCCAGCAGTTATCGGACTAGCGAGTACAATGAGCAGTTCTTC. This encodes CASSYRTSEYNEQFF.

The chain recombines TRBV6-5 with TRBJ1-5, with D unclear. Trimming took off 5 bases at V and 2 bases at J, with 10 bases between the two ends. Germline V lookup: CDR1 MNHEY, CDR2 SVGAGI. The CDR3 consists of 14 residues. The CDR3 region is CASSRGLGNQPQHF. CDR3 nucleotide sequence: TGTGCCAGCAGTCGGGGTTTAGGCAATCAGCCCCAGCATTTT.

J is TRBJ1-4 and V is TRBV29-1, with D hard to call. Between the trimmed V and J ends, which lost 6 bases and 4 bases, there was a span of 6 bases. The CDR3 consists of 11 residues. Germline values: CDR1 SQVTM, CDR2 ANQGSEA. The CDR3 coding sequence is TGCAGCGTCTTGAGTAATGAAAAACTGTTTTTT. Translating it yields CSVLSNEKLFF.